This T cell receptor beta chain appears in the sequencing data of a study of graft-versus-host responses after intestinal transplantation (dated by TCRdb to about 2021). Broadly, across the study: Recipients received multivisceral, liver-intestinal, or isolated intestinal transplants. Anti-thymocyte globulin induction was given to all recipients, followed by maintenance tacrolimus and steroids for about 3 years. Bulk TCR-beta CDR3 sequencing was used to track graft-versus-host and host-versus-graft alloreactive T cell clones in the graft, circulation and bone marrow after intestinal transplantation. To identify alloreactive clones, pre-transplant mixed lymphocyte reaction products were sequenced and compared with unstimulated pre-transplant donor and recipient T cells. The cohort enrolled 20 to 25 intestinal transplant recipients, one of whom was a retransplant, and 3 patients without pretransplant specimens were excluded. Donor T cell macrochimerism was defined as a peak of at least 4% donor T cells among recipient peripheral blood mononuclear cells. Rather than being sequenced by the commercial service, samples from a few later patients were sequenced in-house on an Illumina MiSeq and processed with MiXCR. What the research found in general, with its limitations: GvH clones were found in recipient bone marrow, and some of the GvH clones appeared earlier in ileal mucosa or blood, which is consistent with an intestinal mucosal origin. Patients with donor T cell macrochimerism had high GvH to HvG T cell clonal ratios in their allografts. Early after transplant, peak levels of circulating GvH clones were found to be associated with declines in HvG clones. Conclusions were limited by the relatively low number and heterogeneity of intestinal transplant patients.

The receptor library was made with the immunoSEQ multiplex PCR assay. For most patients, genomic DNA was isolated using the Qiagen DNeasy Blood and Tissue Kit and was shipped frozen to Adaptive Biotechnologies for TCR sequencing. High-throughput TCR-beta CDR3 sequencing of genomic DNA from most patients was performed by Adaptive Biotechnologies. The original pipeline was this. TCR sequencing data for roughly 20 patients were retrieved from Adaptive's ImmunoSEQ software; three other patients were processed with MiXCR and VDJtools. To correct CD4 versus CD8 sorting errors, sequences present in both subsets at a frequency ratio below 5:1 were removed. CDR3 nucleotide sequences shared between donor and recipient were removed because the origin of such sequences could not be assigned. Alloreactive clones required at least 2-fold expansion over unstimulated cells and minimum CFSE-low frequency of 0.002% (template counts) or 0.001% (read counts). Mappable clones were those detected in sequenced pre-transplant spleen, lymph node, or MLR CFSE-low populations of the donor or recipient. The cumulative frequency of alloreactive clones was calculated as a percentage of all sequences, weighted by copy number. The source is immuneACCESS, and TCRdb retained only in-frame sequences with V and J called. Part of the clones is not carried over; for the studies checked, unresolved V genes explain less than half of this, and the remainder is unexplained. V, J and clone size are taken as reported in that table, and D and trimming were inferred from the DNA itself. Across this sample there are 100,000 or so clones, with approximately 94% seen only once. The ten largest clones capture 1.5% to 2% of the sample.

As concerns this clone: No cognate antigen has been identified for it. There are no base qualities to consult, and no much larger clone falls within one base.

What the time point label conveys for this sample: cells obtained before transplantation from donor or recipient. CD3+CD4+ and CD3+CD8+ populations were FACS-sorted from unstimulated pre-transplant donor and recipient cells taken from spleen or lymph nodes. Ends trimmed: V by 7 bases, J by 8 bases; bases unmatched to a gene: 13. The CDR3 contains 15 residues, cysteine and phenylalanine counted. This entry keeps only the CDR3 DNA: 45 bases, framed from base 1. CDR1 and CDR2 are read off the germline V gene (reference sequence) as LNHDA and SQIVND. The clonotype was recovered from a human donor who received an intestinal transplant. The sequence is built from TRBV19 and TRBJ2-2, and TRBD2 matches 7 of the central bases. The sequences come from unstimulated CD8+ T cells sorted from spleen or lymph node cells, collected before intestinal transplant. The CDR3 loop reads CASTNIEGRVGELFF. In nucleotides, the sequence is TGTGCCAGTACCAATATCGAGGGGAGGGTGGGGGAGCTGTTTTTT.